This is a list of T cell receptor beta chains from one sample in a study of T cells in Graves' hyperthyroidism and ophthalmopathy. TCRdb independently ran MiXCR on the multiplex PCR reads; one entry per CDR3 protein. The table includes about 360,000 distinct CDR3 sequences, about 12% detected once. The sequenced sample consisted of blood. These TCRs come from a woman younger than 30 with Graves' hyperthyroidism. Both conserved end residues are part of each CDR3. D genes are given only for firm matches. Expanded clones get a size class; other rows say once, few or many, or leave the size out.

d_gene,v_gene,j_gene,abundance,CDR3aa,CDR3nt
-,TRBV6-2/TRBV6-3,TRBJ2-7,many,CASSWPTLDSYEQYF,TGTGCCAGCAGTTGGCCGACTCTCGACTCCTACGAGCAGTACTTC
-,TRBV30,TRBJ1-1,few,CAWSVLPDLGEAFF,TGTGCCTGGAGTGTATTGCCCGATTTGGGTGAAGCTTTCTTT
TRBD2,TRBV5-1,TRBJ2-2,many,CASSFLSAGDGELFF,TGCGCCAGCAGCTTCTTGTCGGCGGGGGACGGGGAGCTGTTTTTT
-,TRBV6-2/TRBV6-3,TRBJ2-7,many,CAHAPGREQYF,TGTGCCCACGCACCCGGCCGCGAGCAGTACTTC
-,TRBV28,TRBJ1-1,few,CASSLPTGSRFEAFF,TGTGCCAGCAGTTTACCCACAGGGAGTAGGTTCGAAGCTTTCTTT
TRBD1,TRBV7-3,TRBJ2-7,few,CASSPQGVGEQYF,TGTGCCAGCAGCCCCCAGGGGGTGGGAGAGCAGTACTTC
TRBD2,TRBV11-2,TRBJ2-1,many,CASSLASGGPENEQFF,TGTGCCAGCAGCCTAGCTTCGGGGGGGCCAGAAAATGAGCAGTTCTTC
-,TRBV30,TRBJ1-2,many,CAWRLLDGGYGYTF,TGTGCCTGGAGATTACTCGACGGGGGATATGGCTACACCTTC
TRBD1,TRBV10-3,TRBJ1-1,many,CAIRGTGYAMNTEAFF,TGTGCCATCAGGGGGACAGGTTATGCCATGAACACTGAAGCTTTCTTT
-,TRBV5-8,TRBJ1-6,many,CASSSPRIRGENSPLHF,TGTGCCAGCAGCTCACCACGAATTAGAGGGGAGAATTCACCCCTCCACTTT
TRBD1,TRBV3-1,TRBJ2-2,many,CASSWDRGGELFF,TGTGCCAGCAGCTGGGACAGAGGCGGGGAGCTGTTTTTT
TRBD2,TRBV7-3,TRBJ2-1,-,CASSYSGASSYNEQFF,TGTGCCAGCAGCTATAGCGGGGCGAGCTCCTACAATGAGCAGTTCTTC
-,TRBV12-5,TRBJ1-2,many,CASGSLGDGYTF,TGTGCTAGTGGTTCCCTAGGCGATGGCTACACCTTC
TRBD2,TRBV3-1,TRBJ2-1,many,CASSQHGERGGVNEQFF,TGTGCCAGCAGCCAGCATGGGGAGCGGGGAGGGGTCAATGAGCAGTTCTTC
-,TRBV11-3,TRBJ2-1,many,CASSLAYNEQFF,TGTGCCAGCAGTCTAGCCTACAATGAGCAGTTCTTC
-,TRBV12-3/TRBV12-4,TRBJ1-1,many,CASSIRDKGTEAFF,TGTGCCAGCAGTATCCGGGACAAAGGGACTGAAGCTTTCTTT
-,TRBV16,TRBJ2-5,-,CASSQWFRETQYF,TGTGCCAGCAGCCAATGGTTTCGGGAGACCCAGTACTTC
-,TRBV29-1,TRBJ1-1,many,CSVLGMNTEAFF,TGCAGCGTTCTTGGGATGAACACTGAAGCTTTCTTT
TRBD1,TRBV12-3/TRBV12-4,TRBJ1-5,many,CASSPREGANQPQHF,TGTGCCAGCAGCCCCCGAGAGGGGGCCAATCAGCCCCAGCATTTT
TRBD2,TRBV7-9,TRBJ2-7,many,CASSPTSGEEVYEQYF,TGTGCCAGCAGTCCGACTAGCGGGGAGGAGGTCTACGAGCAGTACTTC
-,TRBV6-4,TRBJ2-1,once,CASSEGAGGYNEQFF,TGTGCCAGCAGTGAAGGGGCGGGCGGATACAATGAGCAGTTCTTC
TRBD2,TRBV3-1,TRBJ2-7,many,CASSPLAGGPQEQYF,TGTGCCAGCAGCCCCTTAGCGGGGGGGCCTCAGGAGCAGTACTTC
TRBD2,TRBV28,TRBJ2-7,many,CASSPDGGGALSYEQYF,TGTGCCAGCAGTCCCGACGGGGGGGGGGCCCTCTCCTACGAGCAGTACTTC
-,TRBV28,TRBJ1-6,many,CASGPGRYNSPLHF,TGTGCCAGCGGACCGGGACGGTATAATTCACCCCTCCACTTT
TRBD2,TRBV7-2,TRBJ2-7,many,CASSFTSGLAASSYEQYF,TGTGCCAGCAGCTTTACCTCGGGACTAGCGGCGTCGTCCTACGAGCAGTACTTC
TRBD1,TRBV6-2/TRBV6-3,TRBJ2-7,many,CASVPDRGLYEQYF,TGTGCCAGTGTGCCGGACAGGGGACTCTACGAGCAGTACTTC
-,TRBV28,TRBJ1-1,-,CASSLSGACLNTEASF,TGTGCCAGCAGTTTAAGTGGGGCCTGTCTGAACACTGAAGCTTCCTTT
TRBD1,TRBV7-9,TRBJ1-1,many,CASSHRQGTNTEAFF,TGTGCCAGCAGCCACCGACAGGGGACGAACACTGAAGCTTTCTTT
-,TRBV6-1,TRBJ2-1,many,CASSEGGDSLTHYNEQFF,TGTGCCAGCAGTGAAGGAGGGGACTCGCTTACTCACTACAATGAGCAGTTCTTC
TRBD2,TRBV5-1,TRBJ2-1,many,CASSSPSGAGVNEQFF,TGCGCCAGCAGCTCCCCAAGTGGAGCGGGAGTTAATGAGCAGTTCTTC
-,TRBV25-1,TRBJ2-7,few,CASSDIQGFYEQYF,TGTGCCAGCAGTGATATTCAGGGTTTCTACGAGCAGTACTTC
-,TRBV29-1,TRBJ2-3,-,CSVLAVGGPDTQYF,TGCAGCGTACTAGCTGTGGGAGGACCAGATACGCAGTATTTT
TRBD1,TRBV5-5,TRBJ2-3,many,CASSVGDRGSTDTQYF,TGTGCCAGCAGCGTAGGGGACAGGGGATCGACAGATACGCAGTATTTT
TRBD2,TRBV20-1,TRBJ2-7,many,CSARAGGGYEQYF,TGCAGTGCTAGAGCGGGGGGTGGTTACGAGCAGTACTTC
TRBD2,TRBV27,TRBJ2-1,many,CASRFLAGGRDEQFF,TGTGCCAGCAGATTCCTGGCGGGGGGGCGGGATGAGCAGTTCTTC
-,TRBV9,TRBJ1-1,few,CASSLDTMNTEAFF,TGTGCCAGCAGCTTGGACACCATGAACACTGAAGCTTTCTTT
TRBD2,TRBV2,TRBJ2-1,many,CASSEWKAGEPYNEQFF,TGTGCCAGCAGTGAATGGAAAGCGGGAGAGCCCTACAATGAGCAGTTCTTC
-,TRBV19,TRBJ2-1,many,CASAGLGGNEQFF,TGTGCCAGTGCCGGCCTAGGGGGCAATGAGCAGTTCTTC
-,TRBV14,TRBJ1-6,-,CASSQQGRSPLHF,TGTGCCAGCAGCCAACAGGGCCGGTCACCCCTCCACTTT
-,TRBV19,TRBJ1-2,-,CASSPIFTYGYTF,TGTGCCAGTAGTCCCATTTTTACTTATGGCTACACCTTC
-,TRBV5-6,TRBJ2-2,-,CASSRRGQGNTGELFF,TGTGCCAGCAGCCGGCGCGGCCAGGGGAACACCGGGGAGCTGTTTTTT
TRBD2,TRBV5-1,TRBJ2-3,few,CASSTGTSGRADTQYF,TGCGCCAGCAGTACCGGGACTAGCGGGAGAGCAGATACGCAGTATTTT
TRBD2,TRBV2,TRBJ2-1,-,CASSESSGRAYVYNEQFF,TGTGCCAGCAGTGAATCCAGCGGGAGGGCCTATGTCTACAATGAGCAGTTCTTC
TRBD1,TRBV7-8,TRBJ1-1,-,CASTPEQGRMRAFF,TGTGCCAGCACCCCGGAACAGGGGCGCATGAGAGCTTTCTTT
TRBD2,TRBV6-5,TRBJ2-4,few,CASSYEPSGRAGENIQYF,TGTGCCAGCAGTTACGAACCTAGCGGGAGGGCCGGGGAAAACATTCAGTACTTC
-,TRBV2,TRBJ1-5,many,CASSEEGVNNQPQHF,TGTGCCAGCAGTGAGGAGGGGGTAAATAATCAGCCCCAGCATTTT
-,TRBV3-1,TRBJ2-7,many,CASSPFGRYPYEQYF,TGTGCCAGCAGCCCCTTCGGGCGGTACCCCTACGAGCAGTACTTC